Listed below are T cell receptor beta chains from one sample, sequenced in a study of a mutant IDH1 vaccine in newly diagnosed glioma. The repertoire was sequenced with immunoSEQ multiplex PCR; TCRdb's copy has only in-frame clones and lacks some. The sample includes around 40,000 clones, about 79% of them seen just once. What these receptors recognize is not known. This material consisted of PBMCs, taken from a glioma patient whose treatment included an IDH1 peptide vaccine. The receptor source for this set is a woman aged 40 to 49 with glioma. Some clones in this sample may be carry-over from other donors' samples. CDR3s include the opening cysteine and the closing phenylalanine or tryptophan. D genes are given only for firm matches. Some rows have no size entry. The others give once, few or many, or a class for an expanded clone.

v_gene,d_gene,j_gene,abundance,CDR3nt,CDR3aa
TRBV19,TRBD1,TRBJ1-5,once,TGTGCCAGTAGTAGCCCGGACAGGGTGCGCCAGCCCCAGCATTTT,CASSSPDRVRQPQHF
TRBV9,TRBD2,TRBJ2-1,few,TGTGCCAGCAGCTCCCCCGATAGCGGGAGGAATTACAATGAGCAGTTCTTC,CASSSPDSGRNYNEQFF
TRBV5-1,.,TRBJ1-2,few,TGCGCCAGCACCCCCGGAGGACAAAATTATGGCTACACCTTC,CASTPGGQNYGYTF
TRBV7-9,TRBD1,TRBJ1-2,.,TGTTCCCCTGGGGGACAGGGAAATGGCTACACCTTC,CSPGGQGNGYTF
TRBV5-4,TRBD1,TRBJ2-3,.,TGTGCCAGCAGCTCGGACAGGGACATTACAGATACGCAGTATTTT,CASSSDRDITDTQYF
TRBV30,TRBD2,TRBJ2-7,few,TGTGCCTCCTCGAGCTGGACTAGGATGGACGAGCAGTACTTC,CASSSWTRMDEQYF
TRBV13,TRBD2,TRBJ2-7,.,TGTGCCAGCAGCTTTTATCTAGCGGGGGGGCCACACGAGCAGTACTTC,CASSFYLAGGPHEQYF
TRBV5-1,.,TRBJ1-1,.,TGCGCCAGCAGTCAAGGGGGTACCACTGAAGCTTTCTTT,CASSQGGTTEAFF
TRBV6-5,.,TRBJ2-4,once,TGTGCCAGCAGTACCGACAGAGTAGCCAAAAACATTCAGTACTTC,CASSTDRVAKNIQYF
TRBV6-5,.,TRBJ2-7,.,TGTGCCAGCAAGGCGAGAGCCTACGAGCAGTACTTC,CASKARAYEQYF
TRBV6-5,.,TRBJ1-5,.,TGTGCCAGCAAGCCAGGGATGTATAGCAATCAGCCCCAGCATTTT,CASKPGMYSNQPQHF
TRBV4-3,.,TRBJ2-2,.,TGCGCCAGCAGCCAAGTAGGGTCGAACACCGGGGAGCTGTTTTTT,CASSQVGSNTGELFF
TRBV29-1,.,TRBJ1-2,few,TGCAGCGTTGAAGATCGGCAGGGGTTTAACTCGGGTGGCTACACCTTC,CSVEDRQGFNSGGYTF
TRBV4-1,.,TRBJ2-1,.,TGCGCCAGTCTCGTCGAACCCGGGAGACTCAATGAGCAGTTCTTC,CASLVEPGRLNEQFF